These T cell receptor beta chains were read from a single sample in a study of T cell responses to AZD1222 COVID-19 vaccine. TCRdb's table, derived via immunoSEQ multiplex PCR, lists solely in-frame clones and lacks some. The profile covers roughly 120,000 clones, with about nine tenths appearing a single time and roughly 5% taken by the ten largest. The specimen was peripheral blood, collected on day 0 of AZD1222 vaccination. The receptors here all came from an adult in good health. Each CDR3 is given with its conserved first and last residue. The order of the fields is V gene, J gene, D gene, clone size, CDR3 DNA, CDR3 protein. A D gene is named only where the DNA matches it firmly. Not every row has a clone size; where given, it reads once, few, many or a size class.

V gene: TRBV5-1; J gene: TRBJ2-3; D gene: TRBD2; clone size: -; CDR3 DNA: TGCGCCAGCAGCTTGGCCAGTACTAGCGGGAACACAGATACGCAGTATTTT; CDR3 protein: CASSLASTSGNTDTQYF
V gene: TRBV4-2; J gene: TRBJ1-4; D gene: -; clone size: -; CDR3 DNA: TGTGCCAGCCAAGTGGCGGTTAATAATGAAAAACTGTTTTTT; CDR3 protein: CASQVAVNNEKLFF
V gene: TRBV15; J gene: TRBJ2-1; D gene: TRBD2; clone size: -; CDR3 DNA: TGTGCCACCAGCAGATGGCAAGTCGCGGGGGGCTACCAAGATGAGCAGTTCTTC; CDR3 protein: CATSRWQVAGGYQDEQFF
V gene: TRBV5-6; J gene: TRBJ2-5; D gene: -; clone size: -; CDR3 DNA: TGTGCCAGCAGCTTGGCCCAGGGGTGGGAGACCCAGTACTTC; CDR3 protein: CASSLAQGWETQYF
V gene: TRBV7-2; J gene: TRBJ1-1; D gene: -; clone size: -; CDR3 DNA: TGTGCCAGCAGCCCGACCTCCGACAGGAACACTGAAGCTTTCTTT; CDR3 protein: CASSPTSDRNTEAFF
V gene: TRBV3-1/TRBV3-2; J gene: TRBJ2-5; D gene: -; clone size: -; CDR3 DNA: TGTGCCAGCAGCCCGACAGTTCAAGAGACCCAGTACTTC; CDR3 protein: CASSPTVQETQYF
V gene: TRBV19; J gene: TRBJ1-1; D gene: TRBD1; clone size: -; CDR3 DNA: TGTGCCAGTAGCCTTACAGGGGGCGCCGGCACTGAAGCTTTCTTT; CDR3 protein: CASSLTGGAGTEAFF
V gene: TRBV2; J gene: TRBJ2-1; D gene: TRBD2; clone size: -; CDR3 DNA: TGTGCCAGCAGCCAAGCGGGGGGTTCCTACAATGAGCAGTTCTTC; CDR3 protein: CASSQAGGSYNEQFF
V gene: TRBV12-3/TRBV12-4; J gene: TRBJ1-4; D gene: -; clone size: -; CDR3 DNA: TGTGCCAGTCAAAGGGGGGCTAATGAAAAACTGTTTTTT; CDR3 protein: CASQRGANEKLFF
V gene: TRBV30; J gene: TRBJ2-7; D gene: -; clone size: -; CDR3 DNA: TGTGCCTGGAGTGCCCCTTCCTACGAGCAGTACTTC; CDR3 protein: CAWSAPSYEQYF
V gene: TRBV10-3; J gene: TRBJ2-2; D gene: TRBD1; clone size: -; CDR3 DNA: TGTGCCATCAGCGGGACAGTTGCCGGGGAGCTGTTTTTT; CDR3 protein: CAISGTVAGELFF
V gene: TRBV6-2/TRBV6-3; J gene: TRBJ1-5; D gene: -; clone size: once; CDR3 DNA: TGTGCCAGCAGCCCGAGGGGTTCGGCAGGCAATCAGCCCCAGCATTTT; CDR3 protein: CASSPRGSAGNQPQHF
V gene: TRBV11-2; J gene: TRBJ1-3; D gene: -; clone size: -; CDR3 DNA: TGTGCCAGCAGCGCCTCTACCTCTGGAAACACCATATATTTT; CDR3 protein: CASSASTSGNTIYF
V gene: TRBV4-3; J gene: TRBJ2-1; D gene: TRBD2; clone size: -; CDR3 DNA: TGCGCCAGCAGCCAAGACCCCACTAGCGGGGTGAATGAGCAGTTCTTC; CDR3 protein: CASSQDPTSGVNEQFF
V gene: TRBV7-2; J gene: TRBJ2-5; D gene: -; clone size: -; CDR3 DNA: TGTGCCAGCAGCTTAGTCGGGGGGCTCGACCAAGAGACCCAGTACTTC; CDR3 protein: CASSLVGGLDQETQYF
V gene: TRBV5-4; J gene: TRBJ2-6; D gene: -; clone size: -; CDR3 DNA: TGTGCCAGCAGCTTGGCCGGGACGGCCTCTGGGGCCAACGTCCTGACTTTC; CDR3 protein: CASSLAGTASGANVLTF
V gene: TRBV6-5; J gene: TRBJ1-3; D gene: -; clone size: once; CDR3 DNA: TGTGCCAGCAGTTACTCTGCGGGGGGCTCTGGAAACACCATATATTTT; CDR3 protein: CASSYSAGGSGNTIYF
V gene: TRBV19; J gene: TRBJ1-6; D gene: TRBD1; clone size: -; CDR3 DNA: TGTGCCAGTATGAGGACAGGGGTTAATTCACCCCTCCACTTT; CDR3 protein: CASMRTGVNSPLHF
V gene: TRBV19; J gene: TRBJ2-3; D gene: TRBD1; clone size: -; CDR3 DNA: TGTGCCAGTACTATACAGGGGACCCGCGGAGATACGCAGTATTTT; CDR3 protein: CASTIQGTRGDTQYF
V gene: TRBV9; J gene: TRBJ1-3; D gene: -; clone size: -; CDR3 DNA: TGTGCCAGCAGCGTAGCAGGGGCAGGAAACACCATATATTTT; CDR3 protein: CASSVAGAGNTIYF
V gene: TRBV6-5; J gene: TRBJ1-2; D gene: -; clone size: -; CDR3 DNA: TGTGCCAGCAGTTACTCGGGGGCTTCGAACTATGGCTACACCTTC; CDR3 protein: CASSYSGASNYGYTF
V gene: TRBV28; J gene: TRBJ1-2; D gene: -; clone size: -; CDR3 DNA: TGTGCCAGCAGTTACGGGATTAGCGGCTACACCTTC; CDR3 protein: CASSYGISGYTF
V gene: TRBV5-1; J gene: TRBJ2-5; D gene: TRBD2; clone size: -; CDR3 DNA: TGCGCCAGCAGCTTACTCGGTCGGGGGGAAGAGACCCAGTACTTC; CDR3 protein: CASSLLGRGEETQYF
V gene: TRBV5-6; J gene: TRBJ2-7; D gene: TRBD1; clone size: -; CDR3 DNA: TGTGCCAGCAGCGCAGGGGGAGAGCAGTACTTC; CDR3 protein: CASSAGGEQYF
V gene: TRBV5-1; J gene: TRBJ2-1; D gene: -; clone size: few; CDR3 DNA: TGCGCCAGCAGCCCGGGACCGGGGGAGAGCAATGAGCAGTTCTTC; CDR3 protein: CASSPGPGESNEQFF
V gene: TRBV10-3; J gene: TRBJ2-2; D gene: -; clone size: -; CDR3 DNA: TGTGCCATCAGTTTTCTTAACCTTGGGGCAGGGGAGCTGTTTTTT; CDR3 protein: CAISFLNLGAGELFF
V gene: TRBV11-3; J gene: TRBJ1-3; D gene: -; clone size: -; CDR3 DNA: TGTGCCCGGGTAAAGGGTCCAAAGGGGAACACCATATATTTT; CDR3 protein: CARVKGPKGNTIYF
V gene: TRBV2; J gene: TRBJ2-7; D gene: TRBD1; clone size: -; CDR3 DNA: TGTGCCAGCGCTCGGGACAGGGAATCGACGGAGTACTTC; CDR3 protein: CASARDRESTEYF
V gene: TRBV6-5; J gene: TRBJ2-1; D gene: -; clone size: -; CDR3 DNA: TGTGCCAGCAAACGGGAAAAGAACAATGAGCAGTTCTTC; CDR3 protein: CASKREKNNEQFF
V gene: TRBV18; J gene: TRBJ2-7; D gene: -; clone size: once; CDR3 DNA: TGTGCCAGCTCGACCGAAGAGTACTACGAGCAGTACTTC; CDR3 protein: CASSTEEYYEQYF
V gene: TRBV10-3; J gene: TRBJ1-6; D gene: -; clone size: few; CDR3 DNA: TGTGCCATCAGCGGGGAGACACCGGGACAAGATAATTCACCCCTCCACTTT; CDR3 protein: CAISGETPGQDNSPLHF
V gene: TRBV29-1; J gene: TRBJ1-4; D gene: TRBD1; clone size: -; CDR3 DNA: TGCAGCGCGGGACAGGGTCTTGAAAAACTGTTTTTT; CDR3 protein: CSAGQGLEKLFF
V gene: TRBV27; J gene: TRBJ1-2; D gene: -; clone size: medium-sized; CDR3 DNA: TGTGCCAGCAGTCAGCTTGACGGGACCTATGGCTACACCTTC; CDR3 protein: CASSQLDGTYGYTF
V gene: TRBV9; J gene: TRBJ2-2; D gene: -; clone size: -; CDR3 DNA: TGTGCCAGCAGCCCCCGAGGGAGCTCCGGGGAGCTGTTTTTT; CDR3 protein: CASSPRGSSGELFF
V gene: TRBV6-5; J gene: TRBJ2-7; D gene: -; clone size: -; CDR3 DNA: TGTGCCAGCCACGCAGGGTACGAGCAGTACTTC; CDR3 protein: CASHAGYEQYF
V gene: TRBV6-5; J gene: TRBJ1-2; D gene: -; clone size: -; CDR3 DNA: TGTGCCAGCAGGGCGGACAGTTTCTCCAACTATGGCTACACCTTC; CDR3 protein: CASRADSFSNYGYTF
V gene: TRBV7-2; J gene: TRBJ1-5; D gene: TRBD1; clone size: -; CDR3 DNA: TGTGCCAGCAGGAAGGGACAGGGGTCGGATCAGCCCCAGCATTTT; CDR3 protein: CASRKGQGSDQPQHF
V gene: TRBV12-5; J gene: TRBJ1-5; D gene: TRBD1; clone size: once; CDR3 DNA: TGTGCTAGTGGTCTTGGACAGGGATATAGCAATCAGCCCCAGCATTTT; CDR3 protein: CASGLGQGYSNQPQHF
V gene: TRBV7-9; J gene: TRBJ2-5; D gene: TRBD2; clone size: -; CDR3 DNA: TGTGCCAGCAGCCCTCTAGCGGGGGCCCAAGAGACCCAGTACTTC; CDR3 protein: CASSPLAGAQETQYF
V gene: TRBV5-1; J gene: TRBJ2-5; D gene: -; clone size: few; CDR3 DNA: TGCGCCAGCAGCTCCCAAGAGACCCAGTACTTC; CDR3 protein: CASSSQETQYF
V gene: TRBV12-3/TRBV12-4; J gene: TRBJ1-2; D gene: -; clone size: -; CDR3 DNA: TGTGCCAGCAGTAACCGCAATGGCTACACCTTC; CDR3 protein: CASSNRNGYTF
V gene: TRBV7-2; J gene: TRBJ1-5; D gene: -; clone size: -; CDR3 DNA: TGTGCCAGCAGCGTCGACCGGTATAGCAATCAGCCCCAGCATTTT; CDR3 protein: CASSVDRYSNQPQHF
V gene: TRBV24-1; J gene: TRBJ2-6; D gene: TRBD2; clone size: -; CDR3 DNA: TGTGCCACCAGTGATCCCCGCGGGGGATTCTCTGGGGCCAACGTCCTGACTTTC; CDR3 protein: CATSDPRGGFSGANVLTF
V gene: TRBV27; J gene: TRBJ2-5; D gene: TRBD1; clone size: -; CDR3 DNA: TGTGCCAGCAGGCGACAGGGGTCCGGGTGGGAAGAGACCCAGTACTTC; CDR3 protein: CASRRQGSGWEETQYF
V gene: TRBV5-6; J gene: TRBJ1-5; D gene: -; clone size: -; CDR3 DNA: TGTGCCAGCAGCTTAGGGCCGCCAACGGGCAATCAGCCCCAGCATTTT; CDR3 protein: CASSLGPPTGNQPQHF
V gene: TRBV7-9; J gene: TRBJ1-2; D gene: -; clone size: -; CDR3 DNA: TGTGCCAGCAGCTTAGAACTTGAGGACACCTTC; CDR3 protein: CASSLELEDTF
V gene: TRBV11-1; J gene: TRBJ2-3; D gene: TRBD1; clone size: -; CDR3 DNA: TGTGCCAGCAGCTTAGGCCAGGGGGCCTCAGATACGCAGTATTTT; CDR3 protein: CASSLGQGASDTQYF
V gene: TRBV6-2/TRBV6-3; J gene: TRBJ1-1; D gene: -; clone size: -; CDR3 DNA: TGTGCCAGCAGTTACCTCGGACCGAACACTGAAGCTTTCTTT; CDR3 protein: CASSYLGPNTEAFF
V gene: TRBV2; J gene: TRBJ1-6; D gene: TRBD1; clone size: -; CDR3 DNA: TGTGCCAGCACCCTAGGACAGGGAGTGGGCAATTCACCCCTCCACTTT; CDR3 protein: CASTLGQGVGNSPLHF
V gene: TRBV19; J gene: TRBJ2-3; D gene: -; clone size: -; CDR3 DNA: TGTGCCAGTAGCCGGGACGGAGGGGCACTTATGGCCCTCACAGATACGCAGTATTTT; CDR3 protein: CASSRDGGALMALTDTQYF
V gene: TRBV2; J gene: TRBJ1-5; D gene: -; clone size: -; CDR3 DNA: TGTGCCAGCAGAGGATTTGCTAGTCAGCCCCAGCATTTT; CDR3 protein: CASRGFASQPQHF
V gene: TRBV3-1/TRBV3-2; J gene: TRBJ2-7; D gene: -; clone size: -; CDR3 DNA: TGTGCCAGCAGCCTGTTCGGGACGGCCTACGAGCAGTACTTC; CDR3 protein: CASSLFGTAYEQYF
V gene: TRBV7-2; J gene: TRBJ2-1; D gene: -; clone size: -; CDR3 DNA: TGTGCCAGCAGCGTAACAGGGAGTGAGCAGTTCTTC; CDR3 protein: CASSVTGSEQFF
V gene: TRBV7-2; J gene: TRBJ1-1; D gene: TRBD1; clone size: -; CDR3 DNA: TGTGCCAGCAGCTGGATGGACAGGTCGAACACTGAAGCTTTCTTT; CDR3 protein: CASSWMDRSNTEAFF